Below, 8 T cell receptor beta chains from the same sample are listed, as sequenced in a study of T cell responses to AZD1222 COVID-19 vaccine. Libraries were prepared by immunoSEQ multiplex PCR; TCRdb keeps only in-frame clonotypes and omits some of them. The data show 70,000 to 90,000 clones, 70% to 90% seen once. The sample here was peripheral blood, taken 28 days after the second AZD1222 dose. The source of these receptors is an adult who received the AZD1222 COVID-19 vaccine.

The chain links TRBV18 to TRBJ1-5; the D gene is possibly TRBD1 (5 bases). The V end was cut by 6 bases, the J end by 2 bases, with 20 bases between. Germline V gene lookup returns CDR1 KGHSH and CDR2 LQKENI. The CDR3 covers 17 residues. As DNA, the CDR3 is TGTGCCAGCTCCACCGGGACCACCATTGGCGGCAATCAGCCCCAGCATTTT. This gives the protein CASSTGTTIGGNQPQHF.

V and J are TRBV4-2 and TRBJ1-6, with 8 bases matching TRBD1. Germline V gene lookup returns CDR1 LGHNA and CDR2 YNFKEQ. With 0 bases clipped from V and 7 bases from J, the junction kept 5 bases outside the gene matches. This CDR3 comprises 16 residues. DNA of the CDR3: TGTGCCAGCAGCCAAGAACGGGACAGGATAAATTCACCCCTCCACTTT. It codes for CASSQERDRINSPLHF.

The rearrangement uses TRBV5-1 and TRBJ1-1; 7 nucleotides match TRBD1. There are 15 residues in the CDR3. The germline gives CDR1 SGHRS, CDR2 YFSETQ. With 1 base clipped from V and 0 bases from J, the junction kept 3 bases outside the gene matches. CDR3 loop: CASSLSGTVNTEAFF. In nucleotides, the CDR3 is TGCGCCAGCAGCTTGTCTGGGACAGTGAACACTGAAGCTTTCTTT.

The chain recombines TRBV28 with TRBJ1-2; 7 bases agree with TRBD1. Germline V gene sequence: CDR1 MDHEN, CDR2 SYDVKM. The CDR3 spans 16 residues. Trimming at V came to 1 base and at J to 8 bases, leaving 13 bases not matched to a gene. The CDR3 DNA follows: TGTGCCAGCAGTTTATCCCCCGCCAGGGGGGGAGGAGGCTACACCTTC. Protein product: CASSLSPARGGGGYTF.

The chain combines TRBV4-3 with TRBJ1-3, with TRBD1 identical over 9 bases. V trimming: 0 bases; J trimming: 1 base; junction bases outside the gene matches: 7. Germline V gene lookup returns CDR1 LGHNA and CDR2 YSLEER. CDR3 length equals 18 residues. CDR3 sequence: CASSQDHWGTGSGNTIYF. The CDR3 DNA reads TGCGCCAGCAGCCAAGATCATTGGGGGACAGGGTCTGGAAACACCATATATTTT.

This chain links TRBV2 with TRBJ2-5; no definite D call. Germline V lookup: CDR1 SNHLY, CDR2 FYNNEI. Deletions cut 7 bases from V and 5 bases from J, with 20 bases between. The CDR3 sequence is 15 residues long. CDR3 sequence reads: CASNSLGNPGETQYF. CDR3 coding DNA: TGTGCCAGCAATTCCCTAGGGAACCCAGGCGAGACCCAGTACTTC.

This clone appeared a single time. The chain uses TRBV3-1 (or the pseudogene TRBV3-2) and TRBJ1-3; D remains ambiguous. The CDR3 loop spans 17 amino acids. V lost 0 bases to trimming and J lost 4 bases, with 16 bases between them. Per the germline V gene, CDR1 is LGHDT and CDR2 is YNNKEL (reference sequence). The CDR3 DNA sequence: TGTGCCAGCAGCCAAGACGTAGTACCGACGGGGGGAAACACCATATATTTT. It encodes CASSQDVVPTGGNTIYF.

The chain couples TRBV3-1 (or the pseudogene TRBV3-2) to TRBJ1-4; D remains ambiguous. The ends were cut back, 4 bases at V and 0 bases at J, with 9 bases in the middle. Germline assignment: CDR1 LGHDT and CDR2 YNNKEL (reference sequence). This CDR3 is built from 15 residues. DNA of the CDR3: TGTGCCAGCAGCCTTCGCACTACAACTAATGAAAAACTGTTTTTT. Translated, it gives CASSLRTTTNEKLFF.